The rows below give T cell receptor beta chains drawn from one sample of a study of blood T cell repertoires in COVID-19. This table comes from immunoSEQ multiplex PCR, and its TCRdb copy is limited to in-frame clones, with some not included. The repertoire holds some 160,000 clones, with around 83% as singletons. Sequencing was performed on peripheral blood. Receptor source: a human donor in a cohort sampled during active COVID-19. CDR3s include the opening cysteine and the closing phenylalanine or tryptophan. Each record gives: V gene, J gene, CDR3 protein.

v_gene: TRBV11-2
j_gene: TRBJ1-6
CDR3aa: CASSLDRGVRAAAYNSPLHF

v_gene: TRBV18
j_gene: TRBJ1-6
CDR3aa: CASSPPGAGGADSPLHF

v_gene: TRBV9
j_gene: TRBJ1-3
CDR3aa: CASSPGQVYSGNTIYF

v_gene: TRBV11-2
j_gene: TRBJ2-1
CDR3aa: CASDRGADNEQFF

v_gene: TRBV2
j_gene: TRBJ2-3
CDR3aa: CASSELPSDTQYF

v_gene: TRBV5-8
j_gene: TRBJ1-5
CDR3aa: CASSRGENQPQHF

v_gene: TRBV6-5
j_gene: TRBJ2-7
CDR3aa: CASSPSGSFEQYF

v_gene: TRBV19
j_gene: TRBJ2-1
CDR3aa: CASSIEESYYLNNEQFF

v_gene: TRBV6-2/TRBV6-3
j_gene: TRBJ1-5
CDR3aa: CASSSGQGLRNQPQHF

v_gene: TRBV7-2
j_gene: TRBJ2-5
CDR3aa: CASSLRTRGGETQYF

v_gene: TRBV6-2/TRBV6-3
j_gene: TRBJ2-7
CDR3aa: CASSYDSSYEQYF

v_gene: TRBV5-4
j_gene: TRBJ2-7
CDR3aa: CASNPKREVSYEQYF

v_gene: TRBV19
j_gene: TRBJ1-5
CDR3aa: CASSISQGNQPQHF

v_gene: TRBV4-3
j_gene: TRBJ2-7
CDR3aa: CASSQDLDRAYEQYF

v_gene: TRBV19
j_gene: TRBJ1-4
CDR3aa: CASSSTASGAYEKLFF

v_gene: TRBV7-9
j_gene: TRBJ2-1
CDR3aa: CASSLAGGPMNEQFF

v_gene: TRBV3-1/TRBV3-2
j_gene: TRBJ2-6
CDR3aa: CASSQRRDSGANVLTF

v_gene: TRBV7-2
j_gene: TRBJ2-7
CDR3aa: CASSSTLYEQYF

v_gene: TRBV6-6
j_gene: TRBJ2-7
CDR3aa: CASSYGDITSEQYF

v_gene: TRBV4-2
j_gene: TRBJ2-3
CDR3aa: CASSLDRVKDTQYF

v_gene: TRBV6-2/TRBV6-3
j_gene: TRBJ2-7
CDR3aa: CASSYSGGRSYEQYF

v_gene: TRBV7-3
j_gene: TRBJ2-2
CDR3aa: CASSLDAGTGELFF

v_gene: TRBV6-2/TRBV6-3
j_gene: TRBJ2-1
CDR3aa: CASSYQGWDEQFF

v_gene: TRBV28
j_gene: TRBJ2-7
CDR3aa: CASSQSDTYEQYF

v_gene: TRBV6-5
j_gene: TRBJ1-1
CDR3aa: CASRGNTEAFF

v_gene: TRBV9
j_gene: TRBJ2-3
CDR3aa: CASSVQGQGDTDTQYF

v_gene: TRBV18
j_gene: TRBJ2-1
CDR3aa: CASSPFSAGETYNEQFF

v_gene: TRBV11-3
j_gene: TRBJ2-1
CDR3aa: CASSWGDSPVNEQFF

v_gene: TRBV24-1
j_gene: TRBJ1-5
CDR3aa: CATSDRQGEQPQHF

v_gene: TRBV25-1
j_gene: TRBJ1-4
CDR3aa: CASSEGAGTTNEKLFF

v_gene: TRBV5-1
j_gene: TRBJ1-3
CDR3aa: CASSSGQGSGNTIYF

v_gene: TRBV4-2
j_gene: TRBJ1-6
CDR3aa: CASSQDRGAVVRPLHF

v_gene: TRBV29-1
j_gene: TRBJ2-1
CDR3aa: CSVGSAGNEQFF

v_gene: TRBV11-2
j_gene: TRBJ2-3
CDR3aa: CASRPGGGRVLDTQYF

v_gene: TRBV4-1
j_gene: TRBJ1-2
CDR3aa: CASSQGAAGESGYTF

v_gene: TRBV3-1/TRBV3-2
j_gene: TRBJ1-2
CDR3aa: CASSQDGDRAYGYTF

v_gene: TRBV5-5
j_gene: TRBJ2-3
CDR3aa: CASSSLLAGGPDTQYF

v_gene: TRBV7-8
j_gene: TRBJ2-7
CDR3aa: CASSSGLALVWYEQYF

v_gene: TRBV7-9
j_gene: TRBJ2-4
CDR3aa: CASTATGENIQYF

v_gene: TRBV29-1
j_gene: TRBJ1-1
CDR3aa: CSVQRRGQGANTEAFF

v_gene: TRBV19
j_gene: TRBJ1-2
CDR3aa: CASSIGQGQDYGYTF

v_gene: TRBV7-2
j_gene: TRBJ2-7
CDR3aa: CASRIGPGLAGYEQYF

v_gene: TRBV6-5
j_gene: TRBJ2-7
CDR3aa: CASSYWYRGAYEQYF

v_gene: TRBV4-3
j_gene: TRBJ2-6
CDR3aa: CASSQPSHGTGSSGANVLTF

v_gene: TRBV2
j_gene: TRBJ2-1
CDR3aa: CASSERAGIYNEQFF

v_gene: TRBV5-1
j_gene: TRBJ2-2
CDR3aa: CASSEKTGTGELFF

v_gene: TRBV7-9
j_gene: TRBJ2-7
CDR3aa: CASSLAGTYEQYF

v_gene: TRBV7-2
j_gene: TRBJ2-3
CDR3aa: CASSLSPGSTDTQYF

v_gene: TRBV19
j_gene: TRBJ1-3
CDR3aa: CASSIDRTTASGNTIYF

v_gene: TRBV3-1/TRBV3-2
j_gene: TRBJ1-1
CDR3aa: CASSQHRNTEAFF

v_gene: TRBV29-1
j_gene: TRBJ2-7
CDR3aa: CSVGRQTSYEQYF

v_gene: TRBV19
j_gene: TRBJ2-7
CDR3aa: CASSIASGASYEQYF

v_gene: TRBV2
j_gene: TRBJ2-5
CDR3aa: CASSVPRGVQETQYF